The 3 T cell receptor beta chains below were found in one sample sequenced in a study of T cell responses to AZD1222 COVID-19 vaccine. The data were produced by immunoSEQ multiplex PCR, yet TCRdb's version contains in-frame clones alone and is incomplete. The data contain about 140,000 clones, 85% to 95% of them singletons. Here the sequenced sample was peripheral blood, taken on day 0 of MenACWY control vaccination. The receptors stem from an adult in good health.

The genes are TRBV7-8 and TRBJ2-7; unclear D gene. CDR3 length: 16 residues. The germline CDR1 and CDR2 sequences are SGHVS and FQNEAQ. V was clipped by 0 bases and J by 0 bases, with 12 bases between them. In nucleotides, the CDR3 is TGTGCCAGCAGCTTAGCCACTACGGGTAGCTCCTACGAGCAGTACTTC. This gives the protein CASSLATTGSSYEQYF.

This chain links TRBV4-2 with TRBJ2-1; D not certain. The germline CDR1 and CDR2 sequences are LGHNA and YNFKEQ. Between the trimmed V and J ends, which lost 3 bases and 7 bases, there was a span of 13 bases. This CDR3 spans 14 amino acids. CDR3 amino acids: CASSHILGGNEQFF. CDR3 coding DNA: TGTGCCAGCAGCCATATCTTGGGTGGAAATGAGCAGTTCTTC.

The chain couples TRBV6-5 to TRBJ2-7; D gene uncertain. Per germline, CDR1 MNHEY and CDR2 SVGAGI. V lost 2 bases and J lost 3, with 8 bases in between. The length of the CDR3 is 13 residues. This CDR3 is CASSYRLNYEQYF. The CDR3 region has the DNA TGTGCCAGCAGTTACCGACTGAACTACGAGCAGTACTTC.